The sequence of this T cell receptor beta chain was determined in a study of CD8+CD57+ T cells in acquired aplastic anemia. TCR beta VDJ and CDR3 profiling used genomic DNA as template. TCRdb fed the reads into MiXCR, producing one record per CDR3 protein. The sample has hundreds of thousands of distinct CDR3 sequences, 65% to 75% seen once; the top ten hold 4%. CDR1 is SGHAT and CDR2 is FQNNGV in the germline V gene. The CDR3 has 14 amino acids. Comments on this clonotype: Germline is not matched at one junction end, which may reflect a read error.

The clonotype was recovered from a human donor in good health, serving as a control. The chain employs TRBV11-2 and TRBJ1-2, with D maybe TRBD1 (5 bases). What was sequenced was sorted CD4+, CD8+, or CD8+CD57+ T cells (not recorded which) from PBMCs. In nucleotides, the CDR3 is TGTGCCAGCAGCTTATCTGAGGGGTACTCCTACGAGCCGTTC. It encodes CASSLSEGYSYEPF.